These T cell receptor beta chains were read from a single sample in a study of blood T cell repertoires in COVID-19. Profiled with immunoSEQ multiplex PCR; TCRdb holds only in-frame clones, not every one. The data show over 200,000 clones, roughly nine tenths seen once. Sequenced sample: PBMCs or T cells enriched from blood (not recorded which). The origin of the receptors is a human donor in a cohort exposed to, infected with or recovered from COVID-19 (not recorded which). The donor label of this sample is uncertain. Each CDR3 is given with its conserved first and last residue. Each record gives: V gene, clone size, J gene, CDR3 protein. Size is omitted from some rows. Given values are once, few, many or a class for expanded clones.

TRBV7-2	NA	TRBJ2-1	CASSFTGLAYNEQFF
TRBV10-3	NA	TRBJ2-2	CATTRGTANTGELFF
TRBV30	NA	TRBJ1-3	CAWSVSRTGTGNTIYF
TRBV19	NA	TRBJ2-7	CASSGAGGSGEQYF
TRBV30	NA	TRBJ1-1	CAWSVRGITEAFF
TRBV2	NA	TRBJ1-2	CASSEGTGRGGYTF
TRBV5-4	NA	TRBJ2-7	CASSLSSLPYEQYF
TRBV6-2/TRBV6-3	NA	TRBJ2-2	CASSYPGTGLNTGELFF
TRBV4-2	NA	TRBJ2-1	CASITEQGARGPPFF
TRBV11-3	once	TRBJ1-1	CASSATVNTEAFF
TRBV29-1	NA	TRBJ2-1	CSAPNGTEQFF
TRBV7-9	NA	TRBJ1-4	CASSLADGTGGEKLFF
TRBV30	NA	TRBJ1-3	CAWSVRGTIYF
TRBV19	NA	TRBJ1-3	CASSRAGDGFSGNTIYF
TRBV6-5	NA	TRBJ1-1	CASFPGGYTEAFF
TRBV25-1	NA	TRBJ1-5	CASSEFRGNQPQHF
TRBV19	NA	TRBJ2-7	CASSVTRQTPYEQYF
TRBV27	NA	TRBJ1-4	CASSPTGRMANEKLFF
TRBV19	NA	TRBJ1-1	CASRDRGTNAEAFF
TRBV6-2/TRBV6-3	NA	TRBJ2-1	CASSRSTSGHNEQFF
TRBV13	NA	TRBJ2-3	CASSLDSGGGTDTQYF
TRBV5-6	NA	TRBJ1-2	CASSSEGWSNYGYTF
TRBV4-2	few	TRBJ2-5	CASSQEPSGFQETQYF
TRBV9	NA	TRBJ2-2	CASSVVIPGLAGNTGELFF
TRBV18	NA	TRBJ2-7	CASSPLGGSDYEQYF
TRBV7-6	NA	TRBJ1-3	CASSQDSRSGNTIYF
TRBV7-8	NA	TRBJ1-5	CASSLHQASNQPQHF
TRBV30	NA	TRBJ1-5	CAWGLDQPQHF
TRBV2	few	TRBJ1-1	CASNPGTGRGAEAFF
TRBV14	NA	TRBJ1-6	CASSQRRGNSPLHF
TRBV9	NA	TRBJ1-3	CASSVAPLTVISGNTIYF
TRBV3-1/TRBV3-2	NA	TRBJ1-1	CASSQGGGNTEAFF
TRBV6-5	NA	TRBJ2-5	CASSYPGEKETQYF
TRBV2	NA	TRBJ2-1	CASSESVTYNEQFF
TRBV3-1/TRBV3-2	few	TRBJ2-1	CASSQEAGDEQFF
TRBV4-1	few	TRBJ2-2	CASSQEAPAASGGNTGELFF
TRBV10-3	once	TRBJ1-1	CAISEKGQGDTEAFF
TRBV4-2	NA	TRBJ2-5	CASSQGTSVAGETQYF
TRBV6-4	NA	TRBJ2-3	CASSDSTNGGAHTQYF
TRBV29-1	NA	TRBJ2-1	CSVERGSSGGGEQFF
TRBV5-4	NA	TRBJ2-5	CASSLAGGETQYF
TRBV2	NA	TRBJ2-3	CASAGVGKTGSQYF
TRBV4-1	NA	TRBJ2-3	CASSQDTDRADTQYF
TRBV18	NA	TRBJ2-3	CASSPSQGADTQYF
TRBV10-2	NA	TRBJ2-1	CASSEVSQGSEQFF
TRBV19	NA	TRBJ2-3	CASSIRISGGSTDTQYF
TRBV6-5	NA	TRBJ2-7	CASSYGGGRYYEQYF
TRBV24-1	NA	TRBJ1-6	CATNLGHRSNSPLHF
TRBV19	NA	TRBJ2-3	CASSIPGDTQYF
TRBV7-9	NA	TRBJ1-1	CARTIPRTVRPTEAFF
TRBV18	NA	TRBJ1-3	CASSSEVFGNTIYF
TRBV7-3	few	TRBJ2-2	CASRRTNTGELFF
TRBV6-5	NA	TRBJ2-2	CASSYALAFAGELFF